A selection of T cell receptor beta chains follows, all from one sample in a study of blood T cells in healthy people across ages. One entry per CDR3 protein, called by TCRdb with MiXCR from the 5' RACE reads. The table has under 2,000,000 distinct CDR3 sequences, 49% seen once. The sample was blood. The receptors were sampled from a woman in her 40s in good health. CDR3s include the opening cysteine and the closing phenylalanine or tryptophan. Fields, in order: CDR3 length, D gene, J gene, clone size, V gene, CDR3 DNA, CDR3 protein. A D gene is named only where the DNA matches it firmly. Clone sizes are given selectively: once, few, many, or a class where the clone is expanded.

14 NA TRBJ1-1 NA TRBV4-1 TGCTCCAGCAGCCAGATCCACCAGCGGCCTGAAGCTTTCTTT CSSSQIHQRPEAFF
15 NA TRBJ2-7 NA TRBV15 TGTGCCACCAGCAAAATAAGACAGCAGCGCTACGAGCAGTACTTC CATSKIRQQRYEQYF
15 TRBD1 TRBJ2-1 NA TRBV4-3 TGCGCCAGCAGCCTGGGGGGACAGGGCAACAATGAGCAGTTCTTC CASSLGGQGNNEQFF
13 NA TRBJ1-1 NA TRBV4-2 TGTGCCAGCAGCCACCCCCGGGACACTGAAGCTTTCTTT CASSHPRDTEAFF
17 TRBD1 TRBJ2-6 few TRBV6-2/TRBV6-3 TGTGCCAGCACCGGGACAGGGTTTTCATCTGGGGCCAACGTCCTGACTTTC CASTGTGFSSGANVLTF
13 NA TRBJ2-6 NA TRBV20-1 TGCAGTGCTCCCGTTCCTGGGGCCAACGTCCTGACTTTC CSAPVPGANVLTF
16 NA TRBJ1-6 NA TRBV6-2/TRBV6-3 TGTGCCAGCAGTTATCCGTTTACCTCAGGGAATTCACCCCTCCACTTT CASSYPFTSGNSPLHF
13 NA TRBJ2-7 NA TRBV18 TGTGCCAGCTCACCAGGGAACCTGCGCGAGCAGTACTTC CASSPGNLREQYF
12 NA TRBJ1-2 NA TRBV20-1 TGCAGTGCCGTAAGGGGTAGCTATGGCTACACCTTC CSAVRGSYGYTF
15 NA TRBJ2-1 NA TRBV4-1 TGCGCCAGCAGCCCGACAGAGGGTACCTACAATGAGCAGTTCTTC CASSPTEGTYNEQFF
15 NA TRBJ1-2 few TRBV12-3/TRBV12-4 TGTGCCAGCGGAGGGTCAGGCGTGTTTGACTATGGCTACACCTTC CASGGSGVFDYGYTF
15 NA TRBJ1-2 NA TRBV5-1 TGCGCCAGCAGCATCTCGATACTGGGGGACTATGGCTACACCTTC CASSISILGDYGYTF
17 TRBD2 TRBJ2-1 NA TRBV4-3 TGCGCCAGCAGCCAAAGCCTAGCGGGGGGGCCGATCAATGAGCAGTTCTTC CASSQSLAGGPINEQFF
17 TRBD1 TRBJ2-5 NA TRBV18 TGTGCCAGCTCACCGAAACCCACAGTAGGGGGCAAAGAGACCCAGTACTTC CASSPKPTVGGKETQYF
13 NA TRBJ2-5 NA TRBV7-6 TGTGCCAGCAGCTCTCCGCCGTTGGAGACCCAGTACTTC CASSSPPLETQYF
17 NA TRBJ1-2 few TRBV7-2 TGTGCCAGCAGCTTACGCGTAATAACAGGGATCAACTATGGCTACACCTTC CASSLRVITGINYGYTF
15 NA TRBJ1-2 few TRBV6-6 TGTGCCAGCATCCCTTCGGGGGGGGTTAACTATGGCTACACCTTC CASIPSGGVNYGYTF
15 TRBD1 TRBJ1-5 NA TRBV7-2 TGTGCCAGCAGTTCCATAGGGGGCCGGGGTCAGCCCCAGCATTTT CASSSIGGRGQPQHF
13 TRBD2 TRBJ2-7 NA TRBV29-1 TGCGGCGTCGGAATGGGAGGGAGGGATGAGCAGTACTTC CGVGMGGRDEQYF
15 TRBD2 TRBJ2-1 many TRBV7-3 TGTGCCAGCAGCCCGACTAGCGGGACCTACAATGAGCAGTTCTTC CASSPTSGTYNEQFF
16 TRBD2 TRBJ2-5 NA TRBV6-2/TRBV6-3 TGTGCCAGCAGCAAGACCGGGACTAGCGGGCGGGAGACCCAGTACTTC CASSKTGTSGRETQYF
13 NA TRBJ2-5 NA TRBV5-1 TGCGCCAGCATCCTTCGGGTCCAAGAGACCCAGTACTTC CASILRVQETQYF
11 NA TRBJ2-7 few TRBV20-1 TGCAGTGCTAGGGAGCACTACGAGCAGTACTTC CSAREHYEQYF
16 NA TRBJ2-6 NA TRBV4-2 TGTGCCAGCAGCCAAGATTTCAGGGCTGGGGCCAACGTCCTGACTTTC CASSQDFRAGANVLTF
13 TRBD2 TRBJ2-7 NA TRBV29-1 TGCAGCGTTGGCCCAGCGGGAGTTCACGAGCAGTACTTC CSVGPAGVHEQYF
15 NA TRBJ2-7 NA TRBV6-2/TRBV6-3 TGTGCCAGCAGTAGATACGGACGGATGACCCTAGAGCAGTACTTC CASSRYGRMTLEQYF
14 TRBD1 TRBJ2-7 NA TRBV28 TGTGCCAGCAGTTTATTCAGGGGGTACTACGAGCAGTACTTC CASSLFRGYYEQYF
10 NA TRBJ2-7 NA TRBV20-1 TGCAGTGGAGGGACCCACGAGCAGTACTTC CSGGTHEQYF
17 TRBD2 TRBJ2-3 NA TRBV12-3/TRBV12-4 TGTGCCAGCAGTTTGCCATCGAGCGGGGGGGCCGCAGATACGCAGTATTTT CASSLPSSGGAADTQYF
14 TRBD1 TRBJ2-1 NA TRBV10-3 TGTGCCATCAGTGAGGAGGACAGGGGCGATGAGCAGTTCTTC CAISEEDRGDEQFF
15 NA TRBJ1-1 NA TRBV4-3 TGCGCCAGCAGCCAATTACCAGGACAGTACACTGAAGCTTTCTTT CASSQLPGQYTEAFF
14 TRBD2 TRBJ2-7 few TRBV2 TGTGCCAGCAGCCCGATAGCGGGGGCCTACGAGCAGTACTTC CASSPIAGAYEQYF
15 TRBD2 TRBJ2-3 NA TRBV5-1 TGCGCCAGCAGCTTGGGGTTAGCGGGGATGGATACGCAGTATTTT CASSLGLAGMDTQYF
13 NA TRBJ2-7 few TRBV20-1 TGCAGTGCTATACAACCGACTAGCTACGAGCAGTACTTC CSAIQPTSYEQYF
13 NA TRBJ1-2 few TRBV25-1 TGTGCCAGCAGATTGGACAGACCCTATGGCTACACCTTC CASRLDRPYGYTF
13 NA TRBJ2-5 NA TRBV2 TGTGCCAGCCCCAAAGGGCGGCAAGAGACCCAGTACTTC CASPKGRQETQYF
13 NA TRBJ2-5 NA TRBV7-2 TGTGCCAGCAGCAAGAAGCAAGCAGAGACCCAGTACTTC CASSKKQAETQYF
17 TRBD2 TRBJ2-1 NA TRBV5-1 TGCGCCAGCAGCTTGAGCCCTCGGGGACTAGCGAACAATGAGCAGTTCTTC CASSLSPRGLANNEQFF
16 TRBD2 TRBJ2-7 once TRBV7-2 TGTGCCAGCAGCTCACGACTAGCGGGGGACCTCTACGAGCAGTACTTC CASSSRLAGDLYEQYF
13 NA TRBJ1-2 few TRBV28 TGTGCCAGCAGTGCCGTTCTCTCGTTTGGCTACACCTTC CASSAVLSFGYTF
13 TRBD1 TRBJ2-1 NA TRBV5-1 TGCGCCAGCAGCTCCGGGACAGGGAGTCTGGCGTTCTTC CASSSGTGSLAFF